A single sample gave rise to the 8 T cell receptor beta chains below, sequenced in a study of CD8 T cells in Susac syndrome. The authors reverse transcribed 0.5 to 1 ug RNA with random hexamers. TCRdb processed the immunoSEQ multiplex PCR reads anew with MiXCR; each CDR3 protein has one entry. The sample has over 150,000 distinct CDR3 sequences, more than 95% seen once; the top ten hold around 0.12%. Sequenced material: CD4+ T cells from PBMCs. The receptors originated from a human donor with Susac syndrome.

The chain has TRBV12-3 or TRBV12-4 and TRBJ2-1, with 9 bases aligning to TRBD1. J was trimmed by 10 bases and V by 7 bases; bases with no gene match: 14. The CDR3 is 15 amino acids. The CDR3 region has the DNA TGTGCCAGCACCACGGACAGGGGAATTATTGGGGAGCAGTTCTTC. As protein: CASTTDRGIIGEQFF.

This clonotype was counted a single time. The CDR3 loop reads CASSTGARTWEQYF. DNA of the CDR3: TGTGCCAGCAGCACCGGGGCCCGAACGTGGGAGCAGTACTTC. J is TRBJ2-7 and V is TRBV27; D possibly matches TRBD1 or TRBD2 (5 bases each). Germline-derived CDR1 and CDR2 are MNHEY and SMNVEV (reference sequence). V was shortened by 6 bases and J by 7 bases, with 19 bases between the two germline ends. The CDR3 has 14 residues.

The CDR3 protein is CASSLGTEGGYGYTF. CDR3 in DNA: TGCGCCAGCAGCTTGGGCACGGAAGGGGGCTATGGCTACACCTTC. V usage is TRBV5-1 and J usage is TRBJ1-2; D may be TRBD1 (6 bases). The CDR3 runs to 15 residues. V gave up 0 bases and J gave up 4 bases, with 13 bases separating them. Looked up from germline, CDR1 is SGHRS and CDR2 is YFSETQ.

This chain links TRBV9 with TRBJ2-1; TRBD1 matches at 7 bases. Losses at the gene ends were 6 bases for V and 5 bases for J; bases not matched to a gene: 8. The CDR3 runs to 14 residues. CDR1 and CDR2 from the germline V gene are SGDLS and YYNGEE. CDR3 nucleotides: TGTGCCAGCACCCCGGGACAGCCCCACAATGAGCAGTTCTTC. This encodes CASTPGQPHNEQFF.

This chain links TRBV27 with TRBJ2-1, with D tentatively TRBD2 (5 bases). The length of the CDR3 is 16 residues. Germline V CDR1 and CDR2: MNHEY, SMNVEV (reference sequence). Trimming removed 6 bases at V and 2 bases at J, with 17 bases between. CDR3 sequence (DNA): TGTGCCAGCAGGTCCCTAGCCAGAGGGACCTACAATGAGCAGTTCTTC. It is translated as CASRSLARGTYNEQFF.

V usage is TRBV7-3 and J usage is TRBJ1-2; possible D gene TRBD1, 6 bases. Between the trimmed V and J ends, which lost 3 bases and 4 bases, there was a span of 15 bases. The CDR3 runs 15 residues. Germline V gene data show CDR1 as SGHTA and CDR2 as FQGTGA. In nucleotides, the CDR3 is TGTGCCAGCAGCTTGTCAGGGGAGACACCCTATGGCTACACCTTC. Its translation is CASSLSGETPYGYTF. Full variable domain (remainder filled in from reference TRBV7-3 and TRBJ1-2): GAGVSQTPSNKVTEKGKYVELRCDPISGHTALYWYRQSLGQGPEFLIYFQGTGAADDSGLPNDRFFAVRPEGSVSTLKIQRTERGDSAVYLCASSLSGETPYGYTFGSGTRLTVV.

The V gene is TRBV3-1, the J gene TRBJ1-4; tentative D call: TRBD1 (6 bases). The CDR3 covers 16 residues. The germline gives CDR1 LGHDT, CDR2 YNNKEL (reference sequence). With 1 base removed from V and 8 bases from J, the gap between germline ends came to 17 bases. CDR3 residues: CASSQGSPQGREKLFF. DNA of the CDR3: TGTGCCAGCAGCCAAGGAAGCCCCCAGGGGAGGGAAAAACTGTTTTTT.

The chain carries TRBV20-1 and TRBJ2-1, with TRBD2 matching 7 bases. Germline assignment: CDR1 DFQATT and CDR2 SNEGSKA (reference sequence). J was trimmed by 0 bases and V by 3 bases; bases with no gene match: 8. CDR3 length equals 16 residues. The CDR3 region has the DNA TGCAGTGCTAGGGAATTTAGCGGGCGCTCCTACAATGAGCAGTTCTTC. Residues: CSAREFSGRSYNEQFF.